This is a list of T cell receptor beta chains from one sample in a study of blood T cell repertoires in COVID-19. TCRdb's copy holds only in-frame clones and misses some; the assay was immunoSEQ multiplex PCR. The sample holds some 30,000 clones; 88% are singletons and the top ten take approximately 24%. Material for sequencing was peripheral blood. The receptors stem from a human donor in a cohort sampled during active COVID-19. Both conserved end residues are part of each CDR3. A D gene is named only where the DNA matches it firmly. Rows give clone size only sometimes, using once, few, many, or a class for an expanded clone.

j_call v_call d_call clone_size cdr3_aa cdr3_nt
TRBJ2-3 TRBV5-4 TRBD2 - CASSLDLWTSGGTDTQYF TGTGCCAGCAGCTTGGACCTTTGGACTAGCGGGGGCACAGATACGCAGTATTTT
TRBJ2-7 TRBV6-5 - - CASKGQTDSYEQYF TGTGCCAGCAAAGGACAGACGGATTCCTACGAGCAGTACTTC
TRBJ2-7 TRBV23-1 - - CASSQLDSPSSYEQYF TGCGCCAGCAGTCAATTGGACAGCCCGAGCTCCTACGAGCAGTACTTC
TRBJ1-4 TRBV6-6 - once CASSPRGRSYREKLFF TGTGCCAGCAGTCCAAGGGGCCGTTCCTACAGAGAAAAACTGTTTTTT
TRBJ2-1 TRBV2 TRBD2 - CASCAGTSDEQFF TGTGCCAGCTGCGCCGGGACTAGTGATGAGCAGTTCTTC
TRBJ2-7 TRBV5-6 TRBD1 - CASSGPPGQGEPNSYEQYF TGTGCCAGCAGCGGGCCCCCGGGACAGGGGGAACCCAACTCCTACGAGCAGTACTTC
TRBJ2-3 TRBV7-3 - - CASSITPSSTDTQYF TGTGCCAGCAGCATCACCCCGAGTAGCACAGATACGCAGTATTTT
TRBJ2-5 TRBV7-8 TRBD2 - CASSSRSRGGPETQYF TGTGCCAGCAGCTCGAGGTCGCGGGGGGGCCCAGAGACCCAGTACTTC
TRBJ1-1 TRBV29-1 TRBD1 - CSARTGGNTEAFF TGCAGCGCGAGGACAGGGGGGAACACTGAAGCTTTCTTT
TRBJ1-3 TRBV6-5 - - CASSYSIGNSGNTIYF TGTGCCAGCAGTTACTCGATCGGGAACTCTGGAAACACCATATATTTT
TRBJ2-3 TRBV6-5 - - CASGVQGSSADTQYF TGTGCCAGCGGGGTACAGGGCTCGTCGGCGGATACGCAGTATTTT
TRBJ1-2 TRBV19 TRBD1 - CASRTGSYGYTF TGTGCCAGTAGGACAGGGTCGTATGGCTACACCTTC
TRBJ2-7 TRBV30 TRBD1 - CAWAPGQGAYEQYF TGTGCCTGGGCCCCCGGACAGGGGGCCTACGAGCAGTACTTC
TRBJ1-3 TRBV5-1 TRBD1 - CASSFSGQGVGNTIYF TGCGCCAGCAGCTTCTCGGGACAGGGGGTCGGAAACACCATATATTTT
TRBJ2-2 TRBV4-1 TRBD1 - CASSYGQGTGELFF TGCGCCAGCAGCTACGGACAGGGGACCGGGGAGCTGTTTTTT
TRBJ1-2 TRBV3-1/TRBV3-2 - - CASSQGAGKFYGYTF TGTGCCAGCAGCCAAGGGGCAGGGAAGTTCTATGGCTACACCTTC
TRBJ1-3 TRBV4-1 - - CASSQDLLGRGSGNTIYF TGCGCCAGCAGCCAAGATCTGCTGGGGAGGGGCTCTGGAAACACCATATATTTT
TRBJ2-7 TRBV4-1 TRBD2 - CASSQDERGAYEQYF TGCGCCAGCAGCCAAGACGAGCGGGGGGCCTACGAGCAGTACTTC
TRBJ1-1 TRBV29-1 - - CSVDPGRGTEAFF TGCAGCGTTGATCCGGGGAGGGGAACTGAAGCTTTCTTT
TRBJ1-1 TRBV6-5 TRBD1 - CASTGGYTEAFF TGTGCCAGCACAGGGGGGTATACTGAAGCTTTCTTT
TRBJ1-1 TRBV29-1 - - CSVAWPEAFF TGCAGCGTTGCTTGGCCTGAAGCTTTCTTT
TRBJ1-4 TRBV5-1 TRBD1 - CASSFGTGYEKLFF TGCGCCAGCAGCTTCGGGACAGGGTACGAAAAACTGTTTTTT
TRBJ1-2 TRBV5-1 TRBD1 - CASSHGQAVTGYTF TGCGCCAGCAGCCATGGACAGGCGGTGACTGGCTACACCTTC
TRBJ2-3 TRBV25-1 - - CASRDWGTDTQYF TGTGCCAGCCGGGACTGGGGCACAGATACGCAGTATTTT
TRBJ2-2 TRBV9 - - CASSPRGADTGELFF TGTGCCAGCAGCCCCCGGGGGGCAGACACCGGGGAGCTGTTTTTT
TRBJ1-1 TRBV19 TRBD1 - CASSVGQGGTEAFF TGTGCCAGTTCCGTCGGACAGGGTGGTACTGAAGCTTTCTTT
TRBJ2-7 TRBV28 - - CASSTIRGEQYF TGTGCCAGCAGCACCATCCGGGGGGAGCAGTACTTC
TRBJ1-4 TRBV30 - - CAWGRQASTNEKLFF TGTGCCTGGGGAAGACAGGCCTCAACTAATGAAAAACTGTTTTTT
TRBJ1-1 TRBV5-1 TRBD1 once CASSPWTGGNTEAFF TGCGCCAGCAGCCCCTGGACAGGGGGGAACACTGAAGCTTTCTTT
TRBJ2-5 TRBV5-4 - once CASSFYSNQETQYF TGTGCCAGCAGCTTCTATAGTAATCAAGAGACCCAGTACTTC
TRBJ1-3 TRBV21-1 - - CASRTGTGGNTIYF TGTGCCAGCAGGACCGGGACAGGGGGAAACACCATATATTTT
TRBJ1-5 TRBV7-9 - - CASSLGGGNQPQHF TGTGCCAGCAGCTTAGGGGGGGGGAATCAGCCCCAGCATTTT
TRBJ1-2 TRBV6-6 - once CASTPRGGINYGYTF TGTGCCAGCACCCCCAGGGGAGGGATTAACTATGGCTACACCTTC
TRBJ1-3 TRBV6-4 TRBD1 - CASSRQGLILSGNTIYF TGTGCCAGCAGTCGACAGGGCTTGATTCTCTCTGGAAACACCATATATTTT
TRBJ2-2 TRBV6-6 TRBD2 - CASVDLRGVNGELFF TGTGCCAGCGTTGATTTGCGGGGGGTTAACGGGGAGCTGTTTTTT
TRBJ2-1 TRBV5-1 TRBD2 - CASSSLILSGGASNEQFF TGCGCCAGCAGCTCCCTGATACTAAGCGGGGGGGCCTCCAATGAGCAGTTCTTC
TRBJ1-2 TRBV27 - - CASRAGGYTF TGTGCCAGCAGGGCGGGAGGCTACACCTTC
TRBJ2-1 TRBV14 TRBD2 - CASSPLPGTSSYNEQFF TGTGCCAGCAGCCCGTTGCCCGGGACTAGCTCCTACAATGAGCAGTTCTTC
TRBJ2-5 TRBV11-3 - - CASSSREARGETQYF TGTGCCAGCAGCTCCCGGGAAGCCCGGGGAGAGACCCAGTACTTC
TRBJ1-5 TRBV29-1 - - CSVGGGGSQPQHF TGCAGCGTTGGGGGGGGAGGCAGTCAGCCCCAGCATTTT
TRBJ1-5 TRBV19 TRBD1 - CASSITGGASVQPQHF TGTGCCAGTAGTATCACAGGGGGCGCTTCAGTACAGCCCCAGCATTTT
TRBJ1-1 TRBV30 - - CAWSPGTEAFF TGTGCCTGGAGCCCAGGTACTGAAGCTTTCTTT
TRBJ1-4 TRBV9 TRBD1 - CASSVDGSGQGSEKLFF TGTGCCAGCAGCGTAGATGGTAGCGGACAGGGAAGTGAAAAACTGTTTTTT
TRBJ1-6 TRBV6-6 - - CASSYSEGSNSPLHF TGTGCCAGCAGTTACTCGGAAGGGAGTAACTCACCCCTCCACTTT
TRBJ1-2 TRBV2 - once CASGGGGLRGYTF TGTGCCAGTGGGGGTGGGGGACTTCGTGGCTACACCTTC
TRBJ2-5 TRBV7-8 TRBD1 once CASSPPRRTGVGTQYF TGTGCCAGCAGCCCGCCCCGTCGTACAGGGGTTGGGACCCAGTACTTC
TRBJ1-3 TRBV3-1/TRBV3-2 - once CASSQRTSARSGNTIYF TGTGCCAGCAGCCAGAGGACTAGTGCCCGGTCTGGAAACACCATATATTTT
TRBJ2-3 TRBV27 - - CASSFTSLADTQYF TGTGCCAGCAGTTTTACTAGTCTGGCAGATACGCAGTATTTT
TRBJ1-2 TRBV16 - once CASSPSQGFRGYTF TGTGCCAGCAGCCCGTCGCAGGGATTTAGGGGCTACACCTTC
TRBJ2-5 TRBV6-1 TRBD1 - CASNEDRGRTETQYF TGTGCCAGCAATGAAGACAGGGGACGAACGGAGACCCAGTACTTC